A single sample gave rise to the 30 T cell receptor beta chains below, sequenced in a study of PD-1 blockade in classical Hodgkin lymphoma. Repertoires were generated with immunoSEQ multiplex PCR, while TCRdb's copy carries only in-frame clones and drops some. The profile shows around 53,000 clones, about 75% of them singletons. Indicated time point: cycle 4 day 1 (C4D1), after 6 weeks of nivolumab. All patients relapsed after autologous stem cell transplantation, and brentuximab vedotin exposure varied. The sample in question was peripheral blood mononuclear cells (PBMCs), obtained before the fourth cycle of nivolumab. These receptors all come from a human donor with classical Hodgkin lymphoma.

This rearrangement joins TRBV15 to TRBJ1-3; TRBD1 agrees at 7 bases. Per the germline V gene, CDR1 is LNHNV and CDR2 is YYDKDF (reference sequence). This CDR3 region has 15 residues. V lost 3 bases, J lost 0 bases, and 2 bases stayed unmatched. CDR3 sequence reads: CATSRDRNSGNTIYF. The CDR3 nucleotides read TGTGCCACCAGCAGGGACAGGAACTCTGGAAACACCATATATTTT.

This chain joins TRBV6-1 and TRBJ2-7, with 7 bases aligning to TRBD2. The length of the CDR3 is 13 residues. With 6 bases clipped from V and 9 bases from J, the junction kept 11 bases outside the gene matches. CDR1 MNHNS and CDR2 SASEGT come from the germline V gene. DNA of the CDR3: TGTGCCAGCAGAAGAGCGGGACGGACTTTGCAGTACTTC. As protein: CASRRAGRTLQYF.

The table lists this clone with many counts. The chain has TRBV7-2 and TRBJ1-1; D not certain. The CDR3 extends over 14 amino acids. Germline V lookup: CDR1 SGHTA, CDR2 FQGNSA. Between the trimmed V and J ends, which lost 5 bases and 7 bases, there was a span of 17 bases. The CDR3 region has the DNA TGTGCCAGCAGCACTGGACTCTTTCCGGATGAAGCTTTCTTT. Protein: CASSTGLFPDEAFF.

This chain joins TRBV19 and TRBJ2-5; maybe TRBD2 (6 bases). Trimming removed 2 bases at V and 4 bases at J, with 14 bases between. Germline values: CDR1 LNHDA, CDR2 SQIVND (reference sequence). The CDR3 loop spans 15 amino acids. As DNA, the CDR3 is TGTGCCAGTAGTATACTCGGGAGTGTCGGAGAGACCCAGTACTTC. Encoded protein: CASSILGSVGETQYF. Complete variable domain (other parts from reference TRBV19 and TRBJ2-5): DGGITQSPKYLFRKEGQNVTLSCEQNLNHDAMYWYRQDPGQGLRLIYYSQIVNDFQKGDIAEGYSVSREKKESFPLTVTSAQKNPTAFYLCASSILGSVGETQYFGPGTRLLVL.

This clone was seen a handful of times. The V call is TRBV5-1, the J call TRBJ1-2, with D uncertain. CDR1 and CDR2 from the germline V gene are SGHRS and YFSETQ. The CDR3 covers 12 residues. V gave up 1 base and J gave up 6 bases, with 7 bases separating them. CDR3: CASSLTLDGYTF. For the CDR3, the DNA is TGCGCCAGCAGCTTGACTCTGGATGGCTACACCTTC.

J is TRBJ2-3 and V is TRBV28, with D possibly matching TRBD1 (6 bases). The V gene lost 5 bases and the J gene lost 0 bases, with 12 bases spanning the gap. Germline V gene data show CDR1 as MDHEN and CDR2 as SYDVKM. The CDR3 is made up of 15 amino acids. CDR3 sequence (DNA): TGTGCCAGCAGTCGCCGGACAGACAGCACAGATACGCAGTATTTT. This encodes CASSRRTDSTDTQYF.

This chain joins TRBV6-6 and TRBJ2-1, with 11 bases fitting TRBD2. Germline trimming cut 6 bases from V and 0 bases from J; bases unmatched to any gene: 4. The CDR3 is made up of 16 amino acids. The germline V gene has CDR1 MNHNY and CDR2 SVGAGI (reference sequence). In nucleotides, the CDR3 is TGTGCCAGCAGGGGACTAGCGGAAAGCTCCTACAATGAGCAGTTCTTC. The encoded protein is CASRGLAESSYNEQFF.

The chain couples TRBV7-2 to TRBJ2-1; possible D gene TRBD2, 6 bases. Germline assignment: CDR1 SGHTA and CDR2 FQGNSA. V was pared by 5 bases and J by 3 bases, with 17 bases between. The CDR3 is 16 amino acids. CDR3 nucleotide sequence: TGTGCCAGCAGCCTTATACGACTAGTAGTCTACAATGAGCAGTTCTTC. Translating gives CASSLIRLVVYNEQFF.

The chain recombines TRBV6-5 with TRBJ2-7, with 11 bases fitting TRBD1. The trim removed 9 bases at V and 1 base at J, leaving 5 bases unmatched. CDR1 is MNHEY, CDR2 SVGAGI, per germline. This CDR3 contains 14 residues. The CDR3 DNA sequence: TGTGCCAGTTGGGACAGGGGGGCGTCCTACGAGCAGTACTTC. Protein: CASWDRGASYEQYF.

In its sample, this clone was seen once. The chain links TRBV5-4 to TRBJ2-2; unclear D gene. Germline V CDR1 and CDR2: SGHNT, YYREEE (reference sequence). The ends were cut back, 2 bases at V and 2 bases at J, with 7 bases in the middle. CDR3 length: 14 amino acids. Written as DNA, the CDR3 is TGTGCCAGCAGCTTAAATCCTAACACCGGGGAGCTGTTTTTT. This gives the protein CASSLNPNTGELFF.

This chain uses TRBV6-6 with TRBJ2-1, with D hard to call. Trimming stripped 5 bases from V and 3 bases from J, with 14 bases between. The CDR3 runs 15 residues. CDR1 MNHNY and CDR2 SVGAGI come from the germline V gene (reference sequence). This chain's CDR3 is CASSKSWGGYNEQFF. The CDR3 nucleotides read TGTGCCAGCAGTAAGAGCTGGGGTGGCTACAATGAGCAGTTCTTC.

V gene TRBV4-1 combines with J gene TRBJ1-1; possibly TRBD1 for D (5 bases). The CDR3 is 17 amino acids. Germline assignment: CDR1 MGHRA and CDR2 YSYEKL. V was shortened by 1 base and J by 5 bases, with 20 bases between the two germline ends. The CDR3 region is CASSQVLGRGSWTEAFF. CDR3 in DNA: TGCGCCAGCAGCCAAGTTCTCGGGAGGGGTAGTTGGACTGAAGCTTTCTTT.

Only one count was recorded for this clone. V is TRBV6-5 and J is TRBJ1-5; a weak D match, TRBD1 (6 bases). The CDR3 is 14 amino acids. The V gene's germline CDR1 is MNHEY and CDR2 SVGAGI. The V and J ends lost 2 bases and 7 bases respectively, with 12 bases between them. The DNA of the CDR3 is TGTGCCAGCAGTTACGGGGGGGCAGGGCAGCCCCAGCATTTT. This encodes CASSYGGAGQPQHF.

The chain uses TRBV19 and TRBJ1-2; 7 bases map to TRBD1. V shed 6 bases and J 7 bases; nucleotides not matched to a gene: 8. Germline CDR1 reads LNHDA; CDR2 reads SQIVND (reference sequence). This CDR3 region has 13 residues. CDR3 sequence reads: CASSLNRGPGYTF. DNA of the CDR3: TGTGCCAGTAGCCTAAACAGGGGACCTGGCTACACCTTC.

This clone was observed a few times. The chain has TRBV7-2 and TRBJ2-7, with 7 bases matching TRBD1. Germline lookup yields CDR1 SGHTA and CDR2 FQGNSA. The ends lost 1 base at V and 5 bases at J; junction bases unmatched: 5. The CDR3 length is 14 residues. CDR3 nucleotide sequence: TGTGCCAGCAGCTTAGACAGGGGTGCCCACGAGCAGTACTTC. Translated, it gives CASSLDRGAHEQYF.

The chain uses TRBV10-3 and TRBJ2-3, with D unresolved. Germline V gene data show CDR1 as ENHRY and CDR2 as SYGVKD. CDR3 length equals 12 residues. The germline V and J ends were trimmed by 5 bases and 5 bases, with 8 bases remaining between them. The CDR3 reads CAISTNRDTQYF. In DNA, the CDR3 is TGTGCCATCAGTACGAATAGAGATACGCAGTATTTT.

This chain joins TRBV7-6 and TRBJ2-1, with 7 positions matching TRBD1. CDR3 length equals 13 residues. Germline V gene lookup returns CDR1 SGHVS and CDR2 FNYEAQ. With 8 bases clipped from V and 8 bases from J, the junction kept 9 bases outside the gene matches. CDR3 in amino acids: CASRDGQADEQFF. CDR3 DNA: TGTGCCAGCCGAGATGGACAGGCGGATGAGCAGTTCTTC. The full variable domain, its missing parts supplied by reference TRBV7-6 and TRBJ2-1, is GAGVSQSPRYKVTKRGQDVALRCDPISGHVSLYWYRQALGQGPEFLTYFNYEAQQDKSGLPNDRFSAERPEGSISTLTIQRTEQRDSAMYRCASRDGQADEQFFGPGTRLTVL.

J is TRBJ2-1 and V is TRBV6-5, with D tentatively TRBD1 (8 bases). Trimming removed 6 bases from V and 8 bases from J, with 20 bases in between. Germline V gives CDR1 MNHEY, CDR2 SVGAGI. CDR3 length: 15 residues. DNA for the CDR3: TGTGCCAGCAGAAACAGGGGGGGGATTGCGGATGAGCAGTTCTTC. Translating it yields CASRNRGGIADEQFF.

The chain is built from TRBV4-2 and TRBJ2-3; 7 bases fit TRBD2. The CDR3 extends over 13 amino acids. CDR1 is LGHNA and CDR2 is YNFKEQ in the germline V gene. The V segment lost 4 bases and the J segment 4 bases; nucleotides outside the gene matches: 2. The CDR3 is CASSLTSPDTQYF. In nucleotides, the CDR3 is TGTGCCAGCAGCCTGACTAGCCCAGATACGCAGTATTTT.

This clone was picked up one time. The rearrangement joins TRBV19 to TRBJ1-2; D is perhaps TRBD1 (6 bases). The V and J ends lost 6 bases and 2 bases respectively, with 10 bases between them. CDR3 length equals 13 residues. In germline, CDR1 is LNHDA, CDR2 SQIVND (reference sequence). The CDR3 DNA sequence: TGTGCCAGTAGGGACAGCCCAAACTATGGCTACACCTTC. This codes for CASRDSPNYGYTF.

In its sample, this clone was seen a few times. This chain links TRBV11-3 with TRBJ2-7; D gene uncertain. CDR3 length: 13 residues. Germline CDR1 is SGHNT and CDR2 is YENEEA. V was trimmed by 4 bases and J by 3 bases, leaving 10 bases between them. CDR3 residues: CASSSPRVYEQYF. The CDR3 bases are TGTGCCAGCAGCTCTCCAAGAGTCTACGAGCAGTACTTC.

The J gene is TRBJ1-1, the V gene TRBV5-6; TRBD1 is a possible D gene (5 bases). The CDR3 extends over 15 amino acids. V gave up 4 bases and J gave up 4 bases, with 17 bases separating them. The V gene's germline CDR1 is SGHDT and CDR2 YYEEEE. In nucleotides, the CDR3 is TGTGCCAGCAGCAGGGGTAAGGGCTGGGTCACTGAAGCTTTCTTT. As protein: CASSRGKGWVTEAFF.

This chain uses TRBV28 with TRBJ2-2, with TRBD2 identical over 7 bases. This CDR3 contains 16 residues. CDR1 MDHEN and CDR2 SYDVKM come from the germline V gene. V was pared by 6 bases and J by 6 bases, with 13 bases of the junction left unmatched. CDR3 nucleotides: TGTGCCAGCAGGTTGACTAGCCCCCTTGGATCCGGGGAGCTGTTTTTT. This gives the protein CASRLTSPLGSGELFF.

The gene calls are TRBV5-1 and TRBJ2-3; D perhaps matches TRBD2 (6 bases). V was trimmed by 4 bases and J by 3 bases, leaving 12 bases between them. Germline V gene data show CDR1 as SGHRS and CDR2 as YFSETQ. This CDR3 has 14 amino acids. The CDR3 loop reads CASSPGTVTDTQYF. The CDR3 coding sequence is TGCGCCAGCAGCCCCGGGACTGTAACAGATACGCAGTATTTT.

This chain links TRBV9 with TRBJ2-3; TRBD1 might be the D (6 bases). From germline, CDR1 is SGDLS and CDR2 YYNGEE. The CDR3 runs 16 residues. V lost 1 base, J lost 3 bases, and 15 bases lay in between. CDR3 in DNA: TGTGCCAGCAGCGTAAAAGGAACAGGGCGGACAGATACGCAGTATTTT. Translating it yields CASSVKGTGRTDTQYF.

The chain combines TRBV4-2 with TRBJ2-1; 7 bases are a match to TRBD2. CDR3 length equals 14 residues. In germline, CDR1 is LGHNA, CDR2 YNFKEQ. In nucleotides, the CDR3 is TGTTTGAAATCAAGGGGACTATCTTACAATGAGCAGTTCTTC. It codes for CLKSRGLSYNEQFF.

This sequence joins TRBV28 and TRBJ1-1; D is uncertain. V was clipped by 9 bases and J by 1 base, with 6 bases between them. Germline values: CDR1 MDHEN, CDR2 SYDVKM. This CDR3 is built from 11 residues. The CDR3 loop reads CASKWNTEAFF. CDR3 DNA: TGTGCCAGTAAGTGGAACACTGAAGCTTTCTTT.

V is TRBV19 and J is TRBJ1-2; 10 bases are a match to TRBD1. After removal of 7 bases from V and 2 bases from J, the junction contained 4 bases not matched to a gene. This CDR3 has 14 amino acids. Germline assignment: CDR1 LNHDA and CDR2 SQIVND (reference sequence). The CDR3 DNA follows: TGTGCCAGTACAACGACAGGGGGCAACTATGGCTACACCTTC. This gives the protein CASTTTGGNYGYTF.

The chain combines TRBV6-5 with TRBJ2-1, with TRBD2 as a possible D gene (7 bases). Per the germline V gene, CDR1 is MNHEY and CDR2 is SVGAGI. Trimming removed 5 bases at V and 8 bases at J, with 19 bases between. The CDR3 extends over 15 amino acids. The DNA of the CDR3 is TGTGCCAGCAGTCCCCGGGGGGCGACTATCCATGAGCAGTTCTTC. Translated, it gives CASSPRGATIHEQFF.

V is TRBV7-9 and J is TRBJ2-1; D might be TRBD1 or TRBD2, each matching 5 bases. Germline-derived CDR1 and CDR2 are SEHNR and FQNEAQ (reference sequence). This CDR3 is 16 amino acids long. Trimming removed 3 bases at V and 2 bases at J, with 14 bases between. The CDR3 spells CASSFGWGLTYNEQFF. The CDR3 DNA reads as TGTGCCAGCAGCTTCGGTTGGGGGTTAACCTACAATGAGCAGTTCTTC.